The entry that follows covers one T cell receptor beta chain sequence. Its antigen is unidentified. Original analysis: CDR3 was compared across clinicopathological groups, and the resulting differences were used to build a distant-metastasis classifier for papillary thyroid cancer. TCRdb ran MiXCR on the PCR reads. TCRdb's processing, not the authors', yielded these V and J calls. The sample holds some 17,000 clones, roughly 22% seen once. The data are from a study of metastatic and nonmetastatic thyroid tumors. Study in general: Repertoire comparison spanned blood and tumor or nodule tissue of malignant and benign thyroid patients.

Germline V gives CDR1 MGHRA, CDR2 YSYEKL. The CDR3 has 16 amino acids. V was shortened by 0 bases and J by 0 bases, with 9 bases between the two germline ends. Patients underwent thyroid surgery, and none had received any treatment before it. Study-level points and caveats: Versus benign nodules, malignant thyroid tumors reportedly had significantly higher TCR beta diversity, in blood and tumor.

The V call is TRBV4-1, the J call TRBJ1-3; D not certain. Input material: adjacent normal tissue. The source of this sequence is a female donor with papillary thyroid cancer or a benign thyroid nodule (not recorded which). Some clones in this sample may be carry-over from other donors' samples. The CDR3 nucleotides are TGCGCCAGCAGCCAAGACGCTGGAAGCTCTGGAAACACCATATATTTT. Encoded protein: CASSQDAGSSGNTIYF.